This T cell receptor beta chain was retrieved from a study of blood T cell repertoires in COVID-19. Study background: The origin of the acute and convalescent COVID-19 samples was the United States, Italy and Spain. PBMCs, B-cell-depleted T cells, or T cells provided the cDNA or gDNA that made up the material.

How the authors handled the data: Reference gene primers were amplified, and this amplification served to estimate nucleated cell counts. Profiled with immunoSEQ multiplex PCR; TCRdb holds only in-frame clones, not every one. That table is the source of V, J and clone size, and D and trimming were worked out from the DNA. The data hold some 39,000 clones, with 75% to 90% observed a single time. The CDR3 sequence is 14 residues long. Germline CDR1 reads MGHRA; CDR2 reads YSYEKL. Trimming pared 3 bases from V and 4 bases from J, leaving 12 bases between. V usage is TRBV4-1 and J usage is TRBJ1-1, with D possibly being TRBD1 (6 bases). The sequence came from a man between 60 and 70 years old with acute or convalescent COVID-19. Sequenced material: peripheral blood. The CDR3 loop is CASSHPRGGTEAFF. In nucleotides, the CDR3 is TGCGCCAGCAGCCATCCCAGAGGGGGCACTGAAGCTTTCTTT.